These T cell receptor beta chains were read from a single sample in a study of regulatory T cells in long-lasting Graves disease. TCRdb fed the multiplex PCR reads into MiXCR, producing one record per CDR3 protein. The sample records approximately 460,000 distinct CDR3 sequences, roughly 17% being singletons. This same sample was also part of a study on T cells in Graves' hyperthyroidism and ophthalmopathy.

Material: peripheral blood mononuclear cells (PBMCs), obtained at new diagnosis, from a patient treated with antithyroid drugs. These receptors were taken from a woman younger than 45 with Graves disease. Each CDR3 is given with its conserved first and last residue. D genes are given only for firm matches. The size of a clone is reported for some rows only, either as once, few or many, or as a class for expanded clones.

J: TRBJ2-7; V: TRBV20-1; D: .; size: many; DNA: TGCAGTGCCGCAAAGGGGTCGTCCCTCGAGCAGTACTTC; CDR3: CSAAKGSSLEQYF
J: TRBJ2-3; V: TRBV28; D: TRBD2; size: many; DNA: TGTGCCAGCAGCGGTGGACTAGCGGGGAACACAGATACGCAGTATTTT; CDR3: CASSGGLAGNTDTQYF
J: TRBJ2-7; V: TRBV7-8; D: TRBD2; size: few; DNA: TGTGCCAGCAGAGCCACTCCACCGGGACTAGCGGGAGACGAGCAGTACTTC; CDR3: CASRATPPGLAGDEQYF
J: TRBJ2-3; V: TRBV7-6; D: TRBD2; size: .; DNA: TGTGCCAGCAGAAGGACTAGCGGGAGGGACACTAGCACAGATACGCAGTATTTT; CDR3: CASRRTSGRDTSTDTQYF
J: TRBJ1-5; V: TRBV4-1; D: .; size: .; DNA: TGCGCCAGCAGCCAAAGGCAGAGCGATTTGCAGCCCCAGCATTTT; CDR3: CASSQRQSDLQPQHF
J: TRBJ1-5; V: TRBV2; D: .; size: many; DNA: TGTGCCAGCAGTTCGCAAGTCAATCAGCCCCAGCATTTT; CDR3: CASSSQVNQPQHF
J: TRBJ2-7; V: TRBV10-3; D: TRBD1; size: .; DNA: TGTGCCATATCCCGGGACAGGGCTACCTACGAGCAGTACTTC; CDR3: CAISRDRATYEQYF
J: TRBJ2-2; V: TRBV28; D: TRBD2; size: many; DNA: TGTGCCAGTTTTAGCGGGAGCCGCACCGGGGAGCTGTTTTTT; CDR3: CASFSGSRTGELFF
J: TRBJ2-7; V: TRBV2; D: .; size: many; DNA: TGTGCCAGCAGTGGAGTAGCCTTCTACGAGCAGTACTTC; CDR3: CASSGVAFYEQYF
J: TRBJ2-7; V: TRBV6-1; D: TRBD1; size: few; DNA: TGTGCCAGCACCATGGACAGGGTAGTCGGCGAGCAGTACTTC; CDR3: CASTMDRVVGEQYF
J: TRBJ2-3; V: TRBV7-3; D: .; size: few; DNA: TGTGCCAGCAGCTTCTCGGCCCCGGGGCGCGGAACAGATACGCAGTATTTT; CDR3: CASSFSAPGRGTDTQYF
J: TRBJ2-7; V: TRBV28; D: .; size: few; DNA: TGTGCCAGCAGTTTGTACGGGCGGTCGGAGCAGTACTTC; CDR3: CASSLYGRSEQYF
J: TRBJ1-1; V: TRBV11-2; D: .; size: many; DNA: TGTGCCAGCAGTCTTATGTTAGGTCCCCTGAACACTGAAGCTTTCTTT; CDR3: CASSLMLGPLNTEAFF
J: TRBJ2-1; V: TRBV3-1; D: TRBD2; size: many; DNA: TGTGCCAGCAGACTAGCGGGAGTACATGAGCAGTTCTTC; CDR3: CASRLAGVHEQFF
J: TRBJ2-3; V: TRBV12-5; D: .; size: many; DNA: TGTGCTAGTGGTTTGGACTCCACCTCAGATACGCAGTATTTT; CDR3: CASGLDSTSDTQYF
J: TRBJ2-2; V: TRBV13; D: .; size: .; DNA: TGTGCCAGCAGAGCAACAAAACAGGGAAACACCGGGGAGCTGTTTTTT; CDR3: CASRATKQGNTGELFF
J: TRBJ1-6; V: TRBV12-3/TRBV12-4; D: TRBD1; size: many; DNA: TGTGCCAGCACTTCGGGACAGGGGTATTCACCCCTCCACTTT; CDR3: CASTSGQGYSPLHF
J: TRBJ2-1; V: TRBV19; D: TRBD2; size: .; DNA: TGTGCCAGTAGTATAGATCGCTCTAGCGGGAGTTTTTACAATGAGCAGTTCTTC; CDR3: CASSIDRSSGSFYNEQFF
J: TRBJ2-7; V: TRBV5-1; D: .; size: many; DNA: TGCGCCAGCAGCTTCGAGAGGGTCCCCTACGAGCAGTACTTC; CDR3: CASSFERVPYEQYF
J: TRBJ1-1; V: TRBV10-3; D: TRBD1; size: once; DNA: TGTGCCACCCGACAGGGCTCGAAAGCTTTCTTT; CDR3: CATRQGSKAFF
J: TRBJ1-2; V: TRBV2; D: .; size: many; DNA: TGTGCCAGCAGTGAACATGTCGGGACGGCTAGCTATGGCTACACCTTC; CDR3: CASSEHVGTASYGYTF
J: TRBJ1-4; V: TRBV14; D: .; size: .; DNA: TGTGCCAGCAGCGACACAGCGGGGGCGAATGAAAAACTGTTTTTT; CDR3: CASSDTAGANEKLFF
J: TRBJ2-3; V: TRBV5-5; D: .; size: few; DNA: TGTGCCAGCAGCTTGCTACGGGAGCTGGGTACAGATACGCAGTATTTT; CDR3: CASSLLRELGTDTQYF
J: TRBJ1-2; V: TRBV6-2/TRBV6-3; D: .; size: few; DNA: TGTGCCAGCAGCCTTAACAGGGTTTATGGCTACACCTTC; CDR3: CASSLNRVYGYTF
J: TRBJ2-7; V: TRBV10-3; D: TRBD1; size: many; DNA: TGTGCCATCAGTGGTCCGGGACAGGGTTGGCCGGGGGAGCAGTACTTC; CDR3: CAISGPGQGWPGEQYF
J: TRBJ2-5; V: TRBV10-1; D: TRBD2; size: .; DNA: TGCGCCAGCAGTGATAGCGGGAGGGCCGAAGAGACCCAGTACTTC; CDR3: CASSDSGRAEETQYF
J: TRBJ2-1; V: TRBV7-6; D: .; size: many; DNA: TGTGCCAGCAGCTTAGCCTCGATGGGGCAGTTCTTC; CDR3: CASSLASMGQFF
J: TRBJ1-5; V: TRBV11-2; D: .; size: many; DNA: TGTGCCAGCAGCAGGGACGGTGATCAGCCCCAGCATTTT; CDR3: CASSRDGDQPQHF
J: TRBJ2-2; V: TRBV12-3/TRBV12-4; D: .; size: .; DNA: TGTGCCAGCAGGCGACTAGATTCGGGCACCGGGGAGCTGTTTTTT; CDR3: CASRRLDSGTGELFF
J: TRBJ2-4; V: TRBV12-3/TRBV12-4; D: TRBD1; size: .; DNA: TGTGTCAGCAGTGCGCCGGGACAGGGGAACATTCAGTACTTC; CDR3: CVSSAPGQGNIQYF
J: TRBJ2-5; V: TRBV9; D: .; size: few; DNA: TGTGCCAGCAGCGTACGGGACACCCTGGGCGGGACCCAGTACTTC; CDR3: CASSVRDTLGGTQYF
J: TRBJ1-1; V: TRBV10-3; D: TRBD1; size: few; DNA: TGTGCCATCAGTGGAGGAGGGAGCAGGGGGGGTAGAGCTTTCTTT; CDR3: CAISGGGSRGGRAFF
J: TRBJ1-5; V: TRBV6-2/TRBV6-3; D: .; size: few; DNA: TGTGCCAGCAAGGGTTCGGGGGGAAGCAATCAGCCCCAGCATTTT; CDR3: CASKGSGGSNQPQHF
J: TRBJ2-3; V: TRBV20-1; D: .; size: many; DNA: TGCAGTGCTAGAACCCCGGCGGCGCTTAGCACAGATACGCAGTATTTT; CDR3: CSARTPAALSTDTQYF
J: TRBJ1-5; V: TRBV18; D: .; size: many; DNA: TGTGCCAGCTCACCTCGGGGCAATCAGCCCCAGCATTTT; CDR3: CASSPRGNQPQHF
J: TRBJ1-2; V: TRBV7-6; D: .; size: .; DNA: TGTGCCAGCTCCCTTTCCCACGCCCACCGATATGGCTACACCTTC; CDR3: CASSLSHAHRYGYTF
J: TRBJ1-5; V: TRBV19; D: TRBD1; size: .; DNA: TGTGCCAGTAGTCGGGGGACAGGGAATCAGCCCCAGCATTTT; CDR3: CASSRGTGNQPQHF
J: TRBJ2-7; V: TRBV7-8; D: TRBD2; size: many; DNA: TGTGCCAGCAGCTCGTCCCTAGCGGGGGCCTACGAGCAGTACTTC; CDR3: CASSSSLAGAYEQYF
J: TRBJ1-4; V: TRBV20-1; D: .; size: .; DNA: TGCAGTGCTACGCCAACTTCGGGAAAACTGTTTTTT; CDR3: CSATPTSGKLFF
J: TRBJ1-5; V: TRBV27; D: .; size: many; DNA: TGTGCCAGCAGTTTTACACGGACTAGCAATCAGCCCCAGCATTTT; CDR3: CASSFTRTSNQPQHF
J: TRBJ2-3; V: TRBV3-1; D: TRBD2; size: many; DNA: TGTGCCAGCAGCCAAGAGGCGGGAGGGCCCCGAGATACGCAGTATTTT; CDR3: CASSQEAGGPRDTQYF
J: TRBJ1-2; V: TRBV2; D: .; size: many; DNA: TGTGCCAGCAAGGGAGGAATCTATGGCTACACCTTC; CDR3: CASKGGIYGYTF
J: TRBJ1-4; V: TRBV27; D: TRBD1; size: .; DNA: TGTGCCAGCAGTCCAGTACAGGGGGCTAATGAAAAACTGTTTTTT; CDR3: CASSPVQGANEKLFF
J: TRBJ2-3; V: TRBV5-1; D: TRBD1; size: many; DNA: TGCGCCAGCAGCTTGGTGCCAGGGGGAACAGATACGCAGTATTTT; CDR3: CASSLVPGGTDTQYF
J: TRBJ2-2; V: TRBV3-1; D: TRBD1; size: few; DNA: TGTGCCAGCAGTTCGACAGGGGCCGGGGAGCTGTTTTTT; CDR3: CASSSTGAGELFF
J: TRBJ2-7; V: TRBV28; D: TRBD1; size: few; DNA: TGTGCCAGCAGTTTACGGGACAGGGCGGAGGGCCTGAGCTACGAGCAGTACTTC; CDR3: CASSLRDRAEGLSYEQYF
J: TRBJ2-2; V: TRBV7-6; D: .; size: few; DNA: TGTGCCAGCAGCATGAGTGGGGCCCGATCGGTTACCGGGGAGCTGTTTTTT; CDR3: CASSMSGARSVTGELFF
J: TRBJ2-7; V: TRBV4-1; D: .; size: many; DNA: TGCGCCAGCAGTCGAGGGGACGACTACGAGCAGTACTTC; CDR3: CASSRGDDYEQYF
J: TRBJ1-2; V: TRBV2; D: .; size: many; DNA: TGTGCCAGCAGTGCCCAGGGAACGTCCGATGGCTACACCTTC; CDR3: CASSAQGTSDGYTF
J: TRBJ2-1; V: TRBV24-1; D: TRBD1; size: many; DNA: TGTGCCACCAGTGATTGGACTCGACAGGGAGTCACATCCGAGCAGTTCTTC; CDR3: CATSDWTRQGVTSEQFF
J: TRBJ1-2; V: TRBV9; D: TRBD1; size: many; DNA: TGTGCCAGCAGCGTGGACAGGTCGGACTATGGCTACACCTTC; CDR3: CASSVDRSDYGYTF
J: TRBJ2-7; V: TRBV7-2; D: .; size: many; DNA: TGTGCCAGCAGCTTCCAGGTGGCGTACGAGCAGTACTTC; CDR3: CASSFQVAYEQYF